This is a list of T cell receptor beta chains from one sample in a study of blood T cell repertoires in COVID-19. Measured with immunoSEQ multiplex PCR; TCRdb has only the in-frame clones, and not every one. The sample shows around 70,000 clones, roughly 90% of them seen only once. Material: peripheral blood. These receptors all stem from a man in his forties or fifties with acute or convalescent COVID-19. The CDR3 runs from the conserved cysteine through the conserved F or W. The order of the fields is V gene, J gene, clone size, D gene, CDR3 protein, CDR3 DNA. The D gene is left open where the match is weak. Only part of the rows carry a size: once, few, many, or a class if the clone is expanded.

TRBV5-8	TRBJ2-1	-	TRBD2	CASSLDPSGVYEQFF	TGTGCCAGCAGCTTGGATCCTAGCGGGGTGTATGAGCAGTTCTTC
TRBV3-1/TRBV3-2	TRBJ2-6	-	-	CASSQAYHGSSGANVLTF	TGTGCCAGCAGCCAAGCTTATCATGGCTCCTCTGGGGCCAACGTCCTGACTTTC
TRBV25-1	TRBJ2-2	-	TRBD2	CASSQMRTSGNTGELFF	TGTGCCAGCAGTCAAATGCGGACTAGCGGGAACACCGGGGAGCTGTTTTTT
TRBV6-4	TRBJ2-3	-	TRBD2	CASSEGGEADTQYF	TGTGCCAGCAGTGAGGGGGGGGAGGCAGATACGCAGTATTTT
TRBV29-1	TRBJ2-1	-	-	CSATEYEQFF	TGCAGCGCAACCGAGTATGAGCAGTTCTTC
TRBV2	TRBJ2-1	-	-	CASRSTGSSYNEQFF	TGTGCCAGCAGATCCACAGGGAGCTCCTACAATGAGCAGTTCTTC
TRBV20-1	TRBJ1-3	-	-	CSASSQRTIYF	TGCAGTGCTTCCAGTCAACGCACCATATATTTT
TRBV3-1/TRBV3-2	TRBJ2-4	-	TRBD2	CASSQVLSGTDIQYF	TGTGCCAGCAGCCAAGTTCTAAGCGGGACGGACATTCAGTACTTC
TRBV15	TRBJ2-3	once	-	CATSSLYTQYF	TGTGCCACCAGCAGCTTATATACGCAGTATTTT
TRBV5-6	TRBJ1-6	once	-	CASSFTPPPLHF	TGTGCCAGCAGCTTCACACCGCCACCCCTCCACTTT
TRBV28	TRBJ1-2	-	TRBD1	CASSFLGQQYGYTF	TGTGCCAGCAGTTTCCTGGGACAGCAGTATGGCTACACCTTC
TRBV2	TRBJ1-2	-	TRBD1	CARQGAQRGYTF	TGTGCCAGACAGGGGGCGCAGAGGGGCTACACCTTC
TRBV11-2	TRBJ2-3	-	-	CATGTRSPATDTQYF	TGTGCCACCGGGACTCGTTCTCCTGCCACAGATACGCAGTATTTT
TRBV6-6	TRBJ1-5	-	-	CASSYPPQPQHF	TGTGCCAGCAGTTACCCTCCTCAGCCCCAGCATTTT
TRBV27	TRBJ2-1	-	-	CASSLSVQGPNEQFF	TGTGCCAGCAGTTTATCGGTCCAGGGCCCTAATGAGCAGTTCTTC
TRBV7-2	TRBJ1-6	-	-	CASSLVSRKNSPLHF	TGTGCCAGCAGCTTAGTCTCCCGTAAAAATTCACCCCTCCACTTT
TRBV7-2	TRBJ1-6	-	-	CASSLGDWSSPLHF	TGTGCCAGCAGCTTAGGAGATTGGAGTTCACCCCTCCACTTT
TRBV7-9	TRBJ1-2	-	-	CASSLATGILYGYTF	TGTGCCAGCAGCTTAGCCACAGGGATCCTCTATGGCTACACCTTC
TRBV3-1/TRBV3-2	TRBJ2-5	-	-	CASSQRGQQETQYF	TGTGCCAGCAGCCAACGTGGACAGCAAGAGACCCAGTACTTC
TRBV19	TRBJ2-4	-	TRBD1	CASSISGTGLAKNIQYF	TGTGCCAGTAGTATTTCCGGGACAGGGCTTGCCAAAAACATTCAGTACTTC
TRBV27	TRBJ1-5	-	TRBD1	CASTPTTGVGQPQHF	TGTGCCAGCACCCCGACCACAGGGGTTGGTCAGCCCCAGCATTTT
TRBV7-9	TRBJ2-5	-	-	CASSLGRGKQETQYF	TGTGCCAGCAGCTTAGGCCGGGGGAAACAAGAGACCCAGTACTTC
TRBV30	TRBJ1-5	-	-	CAWSGNHQPQHF	TGTGCCTGGTCAGGGAACCATCAGCCCCAGCATTTT
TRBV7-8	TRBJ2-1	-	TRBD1	CASSGGTGKAEQFF	TGTGCCAGCAGCGGGGGGACAGGGAAGGCTGAGCAGTTCTTC
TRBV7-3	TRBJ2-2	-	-	CASSTSSDGELFF	TGTGCCAGCAGCACTTCTAGCGACGGGGAGCTGTTTTTT
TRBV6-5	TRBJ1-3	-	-	CASMRGSGNTIYF	TGTGCCAGCATGCGGGGGTCTGGAAACACCATATATTTT
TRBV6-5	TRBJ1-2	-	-	CASGDTPQYGYTF	TGTGCCAGTGGGGACACCCCACAATATGGCTACACCTTC
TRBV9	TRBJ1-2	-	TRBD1	CASSVARAGGHYGYTF	TGTGCCAGCAGCGTAGCCCGGGCAGGGGGCCACTATGGCTACACCTTC
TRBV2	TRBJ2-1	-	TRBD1	CASRSGTGIDEQFF	TGTGCCAGCAGATCCGGGACAGGGATCGATGAGCAGTTCTTC
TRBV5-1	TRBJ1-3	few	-	CASSTQGSLSGNTIYF	TGCGCCAGCAGCACCCAGGGGTCCCTCTCTGGAAACACCATATATTTT
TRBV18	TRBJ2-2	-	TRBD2	CASSAGTSGETGELFF	TGTGCCAGCTCAGCAGGGACTAGCGGGGAGACCGGGGAGCTGTTTTTT
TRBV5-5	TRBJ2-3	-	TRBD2	CASSLGSGGNTDTQYF	TGTGCCAGCAGCTTGGGTAGCGGGGGGAACACAGATACGCAGTATTTT
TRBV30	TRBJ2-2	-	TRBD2	CAWSPTSDTGELFF	TGTGCCTGGAGTCCAACTAGCGACACCGGGGAGCTGTTTTTT
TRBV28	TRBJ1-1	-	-	CASSLSGEAFF	TGTGCCAGCAGTTTATCGGGTGAAGCTTTCTTT
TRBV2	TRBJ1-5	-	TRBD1	CASSNRRQGAVGNQPQHF	TGTGCCAGCAGCAATCGGCGACAGGGGGCGGTAGGTAATCAGCCCCAGCATTTT
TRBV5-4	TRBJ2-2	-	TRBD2	CASSDFTSSGGRNTGELFF	TGTGCCAGCAGCGACTTTACCTCTAGCGGGGGGCGAAACACCGGGGAGCTGTTTTTT
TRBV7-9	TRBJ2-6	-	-	CASSSTQFHSGANVLTF	TGTGCCTCCTCCAGTACCCAGTTTCACTCTGGGGCCAACGTCCTGACTTTC
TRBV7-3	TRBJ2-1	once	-	CASSLGLSSYNEQFF	TGTGCCAGCAGCTTAGGGCTGAGCTCCTACAATGAGCAGTTCTTC
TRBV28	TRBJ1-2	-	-	CASTLGGGGLGYTF	TGTGCCAGCACCCTCGGCGGGGGGGGCTTAGGCTACACCTTC
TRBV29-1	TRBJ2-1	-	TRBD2	CSVEDSGRAGSYNEQFF	TGCAGCGTTGAAGATAGCGGGAGGGCCGGCTCCTACAATGAGCAGTTCTTC
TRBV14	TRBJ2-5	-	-	CASGRREETQYF	TGTGCCAGTGGACGGCGGGAAGAGACCCAGTACTTC
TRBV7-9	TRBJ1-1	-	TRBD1	CASSSTGAEVTEAFF	TGTGCCAGCAGCTCGACAGGGGCCGAGGTCACTGAAGCTTTCTTT
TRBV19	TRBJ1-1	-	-	CASVKNTEAFF	TGTGCCAGTGTCAAGAACACTGAAGCTTTCTTT
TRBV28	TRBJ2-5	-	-	CASSWASEETQYF	TGTGCCAGCAGCTGGGCTTCAGAAGAGACCCAGTACTTC
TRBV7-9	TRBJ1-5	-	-	CASSGPGVNSNQPQHF	TGTGCCAGCAGCGGACCAGGGGTAAATAGCAATCAGCCCCAGCATTTT
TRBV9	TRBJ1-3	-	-	CASSAQVVRSTIYF	TGTGCCAGCAGCGCCCAGGTGGTAAGAAGCACCATATATTTT
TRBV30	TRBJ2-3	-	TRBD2	CAWGTSGRDTQYF	TGTGCCTGGGGGACTAGCGGGAGAGATACGCAGTATTTT
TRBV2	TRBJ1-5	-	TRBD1	CASSPGTGGSQPQHF	TGTGCCAGCAGCCCCGGGACAGGGGGTTCTCAGCCCCAGCATTTT
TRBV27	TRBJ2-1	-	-	CASSSGRGAYNEQFF	TGTGCCAGCAGTTCGGGCAGGGGAGCCTACAATGAGCAGTTCTTC
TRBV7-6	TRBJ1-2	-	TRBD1	CASSLSYRGNYGYTF	TGTGCCAGCAGCTTATCGTACAGGGGTAACTATGGCTACACCTTC
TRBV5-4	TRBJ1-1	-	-	CASSGANTEAFF	TGTGCCAGCAGCGGGGCGAACACTGAAGCTTTCTTT
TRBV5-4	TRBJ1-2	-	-	CASSRSRQAQYYGYTF	TGTGCCAGCAGCCGATCACGACAGGCGCAGTACTATGGCTACACCTTC
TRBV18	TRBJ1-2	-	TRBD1	CASSPEQGNYGYTF	TGTGCCAGCTCACCTGAACAGGGGAACTATGGCTACACCTTC
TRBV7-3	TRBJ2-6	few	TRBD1	CASSLMGTGVPGANVLTF	TGTGCCAGCAGCTTAATGGGGACAGGGGTTCCTGGGGCCAACGTCCTGACTTTC
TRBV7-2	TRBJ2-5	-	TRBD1	CASSPRGSGSETQYF	TGTGCCAGCAGCCCCAGGGGGAGTGGGTCGGAGACCCAGTACTTC
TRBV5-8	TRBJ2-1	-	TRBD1	CAYRDRGINEQFF	TGTGCCTACCGGGACAGGGGGATTAACGAGCAGTTCTTC